This entry lists 31 T cell receptor beta chains sequenced from one sample in a study of identical twins. TCRdb recomputed calls from the 5' RACE reads with MiXCR, one row per CDR3 protein. The sample has around 530,000 distinct CDR3 sequences; nearly 15% are singletons. These same data were also listed under a study on yellow fever vaccine responses in identical twins.

Source material: CD4+ T cells sorted from blood. These receptors all stem from a young woman in good health.

The gene calls are TRBV7-8 and TRBJ2-5; perhaps TRBD1 as D (6 bases). CDR1 and CDR2 from the germline V gene are SGHVS and FQNEAQ. Trimming shortened V by 6 bases and J by 4 bases, and 12 bases separated the two germline ends. This CDR3 comprises 13 residues. The CDR3 region is CASRPQDRETQYF. CDR3 DNA: TGTGCCAGCAGACCCCAGGACAGAGAGACCCAGTACTTC.

In its sample, this clonotype was seen a few times. The rearrangement uses TRBV15 and TRBJ2-7, with 7 bases fitting TRBD2. V was pared by 1 base and J by 5 bases, with 8 bases of the junction left unmatched. The CDR3 has 15 amino acids. Per the germline V gene, CDR1 is LNHNV and CDR2 is YYDKDF (reference sequence). CDR3 sequence (DNA): TGTGCCACCAGCAGAGCCCCCGGACTAGTCGACGAGCAGTACTTC. Protein sequence: CATSRAPGLVDEQYF.

The gene calls are TRBV6-1 and TRBJ2-7; TRBD1 matches 7 bases. The CDR3 runs 14 residues. Germline-derived CDR1 and CDR2 are MNHNS and SASEGT. The ends lost 6 bases at V and 0 bases at J; junction bases unmatched: 5. The CDR3 DNA is TGTGCCAGCAGCCGGGACAGTTTCTCCTACGAGCAGTACTTC. This gives the protein CASSRDSFSYEQYF.

This clonotype was seen many times. The chain has TRBV4-1 and TRBJ1-1; D ambiguous. There are 16 residues in the CDR3. The V end lost 0 bases, the J end lost 4 bases, and 15 bases lay between the germline ends. The germline V gene encodes CDR1 MGHRA and CDR2 YSYEKL. The CDR3 DNA sequence: TGCGCCAGCAGCCAAGATGTTCGGGTCGGGAGCACTGAAGCTTTCTTT. This translates into CASSQDVRVGSTEAFF.

This clonotype has more than one count but fewer than ten. The chain uses TRBV21-1 and TRBJ1-1; the DNA was not compared with TRBD1, the D call given in the table. TRBV21-1 has pseudogene status. CDR3 length equals 17 residues. CDR3 nucleotide sequence: TGTGCCAGCAGCAGAAGAATGCCGGGACGGACGAACACTGAAGCTTTCTTT. Residues: CASSRRMPGRTNTEAFF.

This chain uses TRBV20-1 with TRBJ2-3; D ambiguous. The CDR3 is 10 amino acids. Germline CDR1 and CDR2: DFQATT and SNEGSKA (reference sequence). V gave up 6 bases and J gave up 5 bases, with 6 bases separating them. The CDR3 DNA is TGCAGTGCAGGGCAAGATACGCAGTATTTT. This encodes CSAGQDTQYF.

This clonotype occurred a few times. The rearrangement links TRBV6-5 to TRBJ2-1, with a possible D match to TRBD1 (6 bases). CDR3 length equals 16 residues. The V gene lost 0 bases and the J gene lost 4 bases, with 13 bases spanning the gap. Germline V gene lookup returns CDR1 MNHEY and CDR2 SVGAGI. Here the CDR3 reads CASSYSAGASYNEQFF. Here the CDR3 DNA reads TGTGCCAGCAGTTACTCTGCAGGGGCGAGTTACAATGAGCAGTTCTTC.

This clonotype was seen a handful of times. This chain links TRBV4-2 with TRBJ2-6, with D perhaps being TRBD1 or TRBD2 (6 bases each). V dropped 0 bases and J dropped 4 bases, with 19 bases sitting between them. Germline V gene data show CDR1 as LGHNA and CDR2 as YNFKEQ. This CDR3 contains 19 residues. The CDR3 bases are TGTGCCAGCAGCCAAGATAGGGGGGTATTATGGCGAGGGGCCAACGTCCTGACTTTC. This translates into CASSQDRGVLWRGANVLTF.

This clonotype was counted only a few times. This chain joins TRBV5-1 and TRBJ2-3, with a weak D call TRBD2 (6 bases). V lost 2 bases, J lost 7 bases, and 8 bases lay in between. Germline loops: CDR1 SGHRS, CDR2 YFSETQ. The CDR3 extends over 12 amino acids. CDR3 sequence (DNA): TGCGCCAGCAGCTTCACTAGCAATACGCAGTATTTT. The encoded protein is CASSFTSNTQYF.

The chain recombines TRBV7-6 with TRBJ2-2; D unclear. The germline V and J ends were trimmed by 1 base and 4 bases, with 7 bases remaining between them. The length of the CDR3 is 14 residues. Germline V lookup: CDR1 SGHVS, CDR2 FNYEAQ. The DNA for the CDR3 is TGTGCCAGCAGCTTAGGGGCCAGCACCGGGGAGCTGTTTTTT. Translated, it gives CASSLGASTGELFF.

The chain carries TRBV2 and TRBJ2-7, with 7 bases aligning to TRBD1. The CDR3 is 14 amino acids. With 5 bases clipped from V and 4 bases from J, the junction kept 8 bases outside the gene matches. The germline V gene has CDR1 SNHLY and CDR2 FYNNEI. Here the CDR3 reads CASSTRTGRYEQYV. CDR3 DNA: TGTGCCAGCAGTACCCGGACAGGACGGTACGAGCAGTACGTC.

The chain couples TRBV19 to TRBJ1-2; 7 bases agree with TRBD1. Looked up from germline, CDR1 is LNHDA and CDR2 is SQIVND (reference sequence). The junction had 9 bases not matched to a gene; V was cut back by 5 bases and J by 3 bases. The CDR3 has 15 residues. The CDR3 DNA follows: TGTGCCAGTAGTTTGGCCGGGACAGACTACTATGGCTACACCTTC. Residues: CASSLAGTDYYGYTF.

The chain employs TRBV5-1 and TRBJ2-3, with 13 bases aligning to TRBD2. This CDR3 has 18 amino acids. The V gene end was trimmed by 4 bases and the J gene end by 3 bases; junction bases not matched to a gene: 11. CDR1 is SGHRS, CDR2 YFSETQ, per germline. CDR3 sequence: CASSTGLAGVNFTDTQYF. The CDR3 DNA sequence: TGCGCCAGCAGCACAGGACTAGCGGGAGTCAATTTTACAGATACGCAGTATTTT. The full variable domain, in which reference TRBV5-1 and TRBJ2-3 provide the parts outside the CDR3, is KAGVTQTPRYLIKTRGQQVTLSCSPISGHRSVSWYQQTPGQGLQFLFEYFSETQRNKGNFPGRFSGRQFSNSRSEMNVSTLELGDSALYLCASSTGLAGVNFTDTQYFGPGTRLTVL.

The V call is TRBV3-1, the J call TRBJ2-2; the match to TRBD2 covers 13 bases. The germline CDR1 and CDR2 sequences are LGHDT and YNNKEL (reference sequence). The J segment lost 6 bases and the V segment lost 5 bases, leaving 6 bases of the junction unmatched. The CDR3 is made up of 16 amino acids. The CDR3 bases are TGTGCCAGCAGCGGGGGACTAGCGGGAATGGCCGGGGAGCTGTTTTTT. It is translated as CASSGGLAGMAGELFF.

This clonotype was seen at least ten times. The V gene is TRBV5-1, the J gene TRBJ2-2; 10 bases fit TRBD1. Trimming removed 4 bases from V and 4 bases from J; junction bases left unmatched: 13. The CDR3 runs to 18 residues. Germline CDR1 SGHRS, CDR2 YFSETQ. In DNA form, the CDR3 reads TGCGCCAGCAGCGATAGCCCCGCGGGACAGGGGCGCACCGGGGAGCTGTTTTTT. Encoded protein: CASSDSPAGQGRTGELFF.

This chain uses TRBV11-2 with TRBJ1-2, with D possibly being TRBD1 (5 bases). Germline loops: CDR1 SGHAT, CDR2 FQNNGV. With 0 bases removed from V and 5 bases from J, the gap between germline ends came to 19 bases. There are 17 residues in the CDR3. CDR3 protein: CASSLDLFGGSSYGYTF. In DNA, the CDR3 is TGTGCCAGCAGCTTAGATCTCTTCGGGGGATCAAGTTATGGCTACACCTTC.

This clonotype was counted a few times. The chain uses TRBV7-8 and TRBJ1-5, with 7 bases identical to TRBD1. V lost 5 bases, J lost 3 bases, and 4 bases stayed unmatched. The CDR3 covers 14 residues. CDR1 and CDR2 from the germline V gene are SGHVS and FQNEAQ. The CDR3 DNA follows: TGTGCCAGCAGCGGGGACAGCTACAATCAGCCCCAGCATTTT. It translates to CASSGDSYNQPQHF.

The V call is TRBV27, the J call TRBJ2-5, with D perhaps being TRBD1 or TRBD2 (5 bases each). The V and J ends lost 2 bases and 5 bases respectively, with 15 bases between them. The germline V gene has CDR1 MNHEY and CDR2 SMNVEV (reference sequence). This CDR3 comprises 15 residues. CDR3 sequence reads: CASSLRDPQAETQYF. The CDR3 DNA reads TGTGCCAGCAGTTTAAGGGACCCTCAGGCGGAGACCCAGTACTTC.

This rearrangement joins TRBV7-9 to TRBJ2-3; 7 positions agree with TRBD1. The V gene's germline CDR1 is SEHNR and CDR2 FQNEAQ (reference sequence). The CDR3 runs 13 residues. V gave up 6 bases and J gave up 6 bases; unmatched junction bases: 6. The CDR3 DNA sequence: TGTGCCAGCAGATACACAGGGGCGGATACGCAGTATTTT. As protein: CASRYTGADTQYF. The full variable domain, rest sourced from reference TRBV7-9 and TRBJ2-3, is DTGVSQNPRHKITKRGQNVTFRCDPISEHNRLYWYRQTLGQGPEFLTYFQNEAQLEKSRLLSDRFSAERPKGSFSTLEIQRTEQGDSAMYLCASRYTGADTQYFGPGTRLTVL.

This clonotype has more than one count but fewer than ten. V and J are TRBV12-3 or TRBV12-4 and TRBJ2-2; TRBD2 is a possible D gene (5 bases). V lost 2 bases and J 0 bases, leaving 10 bases between the germline ends. This CDR3 has 16 amino acids. Here the CDR3 reads CASSLSWETNTGELFF. The DNA of the CDR3 is TGTGCCAGCAGTTTAAGCTGGGAGACGAACACCGGGGAGCTGTTTTTT.

The chain recombines TRBV7-6 with TRBJ2-7, with D perhaps matching TRBD1 (6 bases). This CDR3 comprises 15 residues. Germline CDR1 and CDR2: SGHVS and FNYEAQ. V lost 4 bases, J lost 3 bases, and 16 bases lay in between. CDR3 protein: CASSSIQGSVYEQYF. CDR3 bases: TGTGCCAGCAGCTCTATACAGGGATCTGTCTACGAGCAGTACTTC.

V gene TRBV27 combines with J gene TRBJ2-5; D gene uncertain. Germline V gene lookup returns CDR1 MNHEY and CDR2 SMNVEV (reference sequence). The V gene lost 6 bases and the J gene lost 5 bases, with 22 bases spanning the gap. The CDR3 runs 16 residues. CDR3 in DNA: TGTGCCAGCAGCCGGGTCAGCGTGGGCCGCTTGGAGACCCAGTACTTC. This codes for CASSRVSVGRLETQYF.

This clonotype was counted between two and nine times. The chain recombines TRBV24-1 with TRBJ2-3, with a tentative D call TRBD1 (6 bases). CDR3 length equals 15 residues. Per germline, CDR1 KGHDR and CDR2 SFDVKD. Between the trimmed V and J ends, which lost 1 base and 3 bases, there was a span of 10 bases. The CDR3 region is CATSDFADRTDTQYF. CDR3 bases: TGTGCCACCAGTGATTTTGCGGACAGAACAGATACGCAGTATTTT.

This clonotype was seen repeatedly, ten times or more. The chain has TRBV25-1 and TRBJ2-1, with D perhaps matching TRBD2 (6 bases). The CDR3 extends over 15 amino acids. V was cut by 6 bases and J by 9 bases, with 21 bases left in between. CDR1 MGHDK and CDR2 SYGVNS come from the germline V gene. The CDR3 spells CASSTPGTSLSEQFF. The CDR3 bases are TGTGCCAGCAGCACCCCCGGGACTTCCCTCAGTGAGCAGTTCTTC.

There are a few counts of this clonotype. The chain is built from TRBV20-1 and TRBJ2-2; the D call may be TRBD1 or TRBD2 (6 bases each). CDR1 and CDR2 from the germline V gene are DFQATT and SNEGSKA (reference sequence). The CDR3 loop spans 16 amino acids. Trimming pared 6 bases from V and 6 bases from J, leaving 23 bases between. The CDR3 DNA reads TGCAGTGCCTCCCTCCCGGGGGCCCCAAACCCCGGGGAGCTGTTTTTT. This sequence encodes CSASLPGAPNPGELFF.

This clonotype showed up many times. The V call is TRBV12-3 or TRBV12-4, the J call TRBJ2-7; D call uncertain. The V end was cut by 1 base, the J end by 2 bases, with 12 bases between. This CDR3 contains 15 residues. CDR3 in amino acids: CASSLGTTIPYEQYV. The CDR3 DNA sequence: TGTGCCAGCAGTTTAGGGACGACGATCCCCTACGAGCAGTACGTC.

The table lists this clonotype with many counts. The J gene is TRBJ2-5, the V gene TRBV29-1; no clear D gene. The germline V and J ends were trimmed by 8 bases and 1 base, with 20 bases remaining between them. The germline V gene has CDR1 SQVTM and CDR2 ANQGSEA. This CDR3 contains 15 residues. The CDR3 reads CSIRVSIGVQETQYF. CDR3 sequence (DNA): TGCAGCATTCGGGTTAGCATTGGGGTCCAAGAGACCCAGTACTTC.

The V and J genes are TRBV28 and TRBJ2-5; TRBD2 matches 10 bases. The junction had 13 bases not matched to a gene; V was cut back by 5 bases and J by 7 bases. The CDR3 is 16 amino acids. Germline V gene lookup returns CDR1 MDHEN and CDR2 SYDVKM. The CDR3 is CASSRLTSGPVGTQYF. The DNA for the CDR3 is TGTGCCAGCAGTCGACTGACTAGCGGGCCCGTAGGGACCCAGTACTTC. Full variable domain (remainder filled in from reference TRBV28 and TRBJ2-5): DVKVTQSSRYLVKRTGEKVFLECVQDMDHENMFWYRQDPGLGLRLIYFSYDVKMKEKGDIPEGYSVSREKKERFSLILESASTNQTSMYLCASSRLTSGPVGTQYFGPGTRLLVL.

The chain carries TRBV5-1 and TRBJ1-1; D gene unclear. V shed 2 bases and J shed 3 bases, with 20 bases lying between them. CDR1 is SGHRS, CDR2 YFSETQ, per germline. This CDR3 contains 17 residues. DNA for the CDR3: TGCGCCAGCAGCTTCCCTACGCTGAAGGGCGGGTACACTGAAGCTTTCTTT. It translates to CASSFPTLKGGYTEAFF. The full variable domain, in which reference TRBV5-1 and TRBJ1-1 provide the parts outside the CDR3, is KAGVTQTPRYLIKTRGQQVTLSCSPISGHRSVSWYQQTPGQGLQFLFEYFSETQRNKGNFPGRFSGRQFSNSRSEMNVSTLELGDSALYLCASSFPTLKGGYTEAFFGQGTRLTVV.

This clonotype was counted many times. V usage is TRBV20-1 and J usage is TRBJ2-5; D unresolved. The germline V gene encodes CDR1 DFQATT and CDR2 SNEGSKA (reference sequence). There are 12 residues in the CDR3. V lost 3 bases, J lost 2 bases, and 7 bases lay in between. The CDR3 here is CSARRSQETQYF. CDR3 nucleotides: TGCAGTGCTAGGCGCAGTCAAGAGACCCAGTACTTC.

The V call is TRBV24-1, the J call TRBJ2-3; TRBD1 is a possible D gene (6 bases). V shed 3 bases and J shed 0 bases, with 15 bases lying between them. This CDR3 is built from 17 residues. Germline V gene sequence: CDR1 KGHDR, CDR2 SFDVKD. The CDR3 is CATSDPLSTGSTDTQYF. CDR3 bases: TGTGCCACCAGTGATCCCCTATCTACAGGGAGCACAGATACGCAGTATTTT.